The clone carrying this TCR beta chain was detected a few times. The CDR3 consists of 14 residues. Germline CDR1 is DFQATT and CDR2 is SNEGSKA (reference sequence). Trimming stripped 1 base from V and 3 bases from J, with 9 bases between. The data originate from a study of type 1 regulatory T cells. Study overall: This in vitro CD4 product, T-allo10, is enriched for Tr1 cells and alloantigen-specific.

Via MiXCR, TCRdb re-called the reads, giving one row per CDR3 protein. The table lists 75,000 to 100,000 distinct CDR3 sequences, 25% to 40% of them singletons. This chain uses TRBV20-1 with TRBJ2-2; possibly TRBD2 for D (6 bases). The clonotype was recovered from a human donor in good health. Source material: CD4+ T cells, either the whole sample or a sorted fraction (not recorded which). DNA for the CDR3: TGCAGTGCTAGAGTGGAGGGGTACACCGGGGAGCTGTTTTTT. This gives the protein CSARVEGYTGELFF.